This T cell receptor (beta chain) was identified in a study of T-cell memory formation after mild COVID-19. This clonotype has only one observation. Its antigen is as yet unknown. TCRdb used MiXCR to reprocess the 5' RACE reads, holding one entry per CDR3 protein. The sample carries around 200,000 distinct CDR3 sequences, roughly 27% recorded once. V trimming: 1 base; J trimming: 1 base; junction bases outside the gene matches: 3. This CDR3 has 16 amino acids. The germline V gene has CDR1 LGHDT and CDR2 YNNKEL (reference sequence). Points from the study as a whole: The authors left the SARS-CoV-2 specificity of second-wave clones peaking on day 37 unconfirmed.

This TCR derives from an adult woman who had mild COVID-19 (a few samples of this study predate the infection). Cell type and time point are not known. This chain links TRBV3-1 with TRBJ1-3; 8 bases are a match to TRBD1. The specimen sequenced was PBMCs or a T cell subset sorted from them (not recorded which). The CDR3 here is CASSQGQGASGNTIYF. The CDR3 DNA follows: TGTGCCAGCAGCCAAGGCCAGGGGGCTTCTGGAAACACCATATATTTT.